This entry features one T cell receptor (beta chain) sequence. What it recognizes is unknown. This entry comes from a study of cytomegalovirus exposure and HLA in healthy donors. Study in general: Assignment to the Caucasian-associated ancestry cluster applied to approximately 80% of the roughly 410 genotyped donors. Study results and caveats: It was reported in a later analysis that an Asian-associated ancestry cluster showed fewer N-insertions than the 666-donor mean. The likely explanation for a cluster of highly shared sequence variants was sequencing artifact.

Trimming removed 5 bases at V and 1 base at J, with 9 bases between. Germline V gene data show CDR1 as MNHNS and CDR2 as SASEGT. This CDR3 contains 15 residues. Researchers ran the PCR with 60 Vbeta and 13 Jbeta primers. Measured with immunoSEQ multiplex PCR; TCRdb has only the in-frame clones, and not every one. The sample holds some 54,000 clones, 73% seen once. The sequencing input was PBMCs. The sequence was collected from a man younger than 35 in good health and CMV-seronegative. The chain is built from TRBV6-1 and TRBJ2-6; possible D gene TRBD1, 5 bases. This chain's CDR3 is CASSTGLSGANVLTF. The DNA for the CDR3 is TGTGCCAGCAGTACAGGATTATCTGGGGCCAACGTCCTGACTTTC.